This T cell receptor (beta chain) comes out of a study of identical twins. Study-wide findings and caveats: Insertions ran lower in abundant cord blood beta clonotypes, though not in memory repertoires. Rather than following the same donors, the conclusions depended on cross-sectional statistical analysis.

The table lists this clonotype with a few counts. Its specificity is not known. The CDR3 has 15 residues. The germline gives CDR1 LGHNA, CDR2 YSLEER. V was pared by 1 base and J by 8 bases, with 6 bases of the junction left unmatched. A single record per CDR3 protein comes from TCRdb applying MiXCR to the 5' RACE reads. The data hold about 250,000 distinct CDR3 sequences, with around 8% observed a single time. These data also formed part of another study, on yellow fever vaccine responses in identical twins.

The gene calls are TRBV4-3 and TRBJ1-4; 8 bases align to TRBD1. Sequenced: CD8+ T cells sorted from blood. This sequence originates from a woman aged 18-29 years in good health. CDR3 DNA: TGCGCCAGCAGCCAAGGGGGACAGGAGGGGGAAAAACTGTTTTTT. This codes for CASSQGGQEGEKLFF.